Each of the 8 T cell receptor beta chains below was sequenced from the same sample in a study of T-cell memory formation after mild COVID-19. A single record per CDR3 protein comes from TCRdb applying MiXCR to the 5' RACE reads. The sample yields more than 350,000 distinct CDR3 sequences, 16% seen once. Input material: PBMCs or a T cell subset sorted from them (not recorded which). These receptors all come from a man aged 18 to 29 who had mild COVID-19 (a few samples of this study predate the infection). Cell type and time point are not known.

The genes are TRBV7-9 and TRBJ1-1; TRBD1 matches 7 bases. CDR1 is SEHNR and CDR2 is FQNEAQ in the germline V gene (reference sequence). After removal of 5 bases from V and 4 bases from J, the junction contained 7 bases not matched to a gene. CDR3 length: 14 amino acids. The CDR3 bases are TGTGCCAGCAGCCAAGGGGGCTGGGTCACTGAAGCTTTCTTT. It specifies CASSQGGWVTEAFF. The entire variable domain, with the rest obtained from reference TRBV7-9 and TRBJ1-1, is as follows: DTGVSQNPRHKITKRGQNVTFRCDPISEHNRLYWYRQTLGQGPEFLTYFQNEAQLEKSRLLSDRFSAERPKGSFSTLEIQRTEQGDSAMYLCASSQGGWVTEAFFGQGTRLTVV.

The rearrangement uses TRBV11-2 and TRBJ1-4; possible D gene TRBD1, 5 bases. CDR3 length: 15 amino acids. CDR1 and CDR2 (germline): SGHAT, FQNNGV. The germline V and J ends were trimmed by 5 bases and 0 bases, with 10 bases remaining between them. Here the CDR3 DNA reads TGTGCCAGCAGCGTGGGACCCGCAACTAATGAAAAACTGTTTTTT. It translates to CASSVGPATNEKLFF.

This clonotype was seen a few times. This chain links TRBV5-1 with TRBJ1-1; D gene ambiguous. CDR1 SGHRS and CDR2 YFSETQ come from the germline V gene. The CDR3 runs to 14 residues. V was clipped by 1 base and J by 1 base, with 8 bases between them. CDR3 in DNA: TGCGCCAGCAGCTTGATAACAGAGAACACTGAAGCTTTCTTT. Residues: CASSLITENTEAFF. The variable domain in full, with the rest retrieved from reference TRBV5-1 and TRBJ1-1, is KAGVTQTPRYLIKTRGQQVTLSCSPISGHRSVSWYQQTPGQGLQFLFEYFSETQRNKGNFPGRFSGRQFSNSRSEMNVSTLELGDSALYLCASSLITENTEAFFGQGTRLTVV.

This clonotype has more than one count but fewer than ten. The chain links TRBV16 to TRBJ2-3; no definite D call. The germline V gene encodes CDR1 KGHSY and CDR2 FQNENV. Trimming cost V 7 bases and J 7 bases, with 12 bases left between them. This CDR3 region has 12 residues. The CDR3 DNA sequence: TGTGCCAGCACCTTCAACTACCATACGCAGTATTTT. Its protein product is CASTFNYHTQYF.

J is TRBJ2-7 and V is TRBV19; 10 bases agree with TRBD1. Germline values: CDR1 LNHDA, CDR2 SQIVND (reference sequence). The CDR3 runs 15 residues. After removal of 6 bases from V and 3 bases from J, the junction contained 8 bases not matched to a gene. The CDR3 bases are TGTGCCAGTAGGCTACAGGGACAGGGGCTCTACGAGCAGTACTTC. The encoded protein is CASRLQGQGLYEQYF.

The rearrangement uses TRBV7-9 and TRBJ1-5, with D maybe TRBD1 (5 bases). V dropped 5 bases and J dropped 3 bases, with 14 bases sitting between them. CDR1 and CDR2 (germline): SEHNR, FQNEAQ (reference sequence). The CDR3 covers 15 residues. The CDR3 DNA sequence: TGTGCCAGCAGCCAGACGGGGGGGAACAATCAGCCCCAGCATTTT. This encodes CASSQTGGNNQPQHF.

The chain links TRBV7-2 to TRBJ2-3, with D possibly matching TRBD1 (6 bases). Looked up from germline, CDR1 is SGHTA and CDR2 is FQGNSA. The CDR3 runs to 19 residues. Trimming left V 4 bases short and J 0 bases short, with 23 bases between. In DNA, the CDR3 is TGTGCCAGCAGCTCCCTGCCAGGGGCTAGGTGGGGGAGCACAGATACGCAGTATTTT. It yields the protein CASSSLPGARWGSTDTQYF.

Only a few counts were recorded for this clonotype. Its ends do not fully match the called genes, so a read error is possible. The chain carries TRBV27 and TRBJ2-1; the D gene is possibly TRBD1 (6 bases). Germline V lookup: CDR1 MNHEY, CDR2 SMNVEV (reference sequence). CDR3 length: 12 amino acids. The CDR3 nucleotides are TGTGCCAGCAGTTTACCCGACAGGAGAACGGTCTTC. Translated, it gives CASSLPDRRTVF.